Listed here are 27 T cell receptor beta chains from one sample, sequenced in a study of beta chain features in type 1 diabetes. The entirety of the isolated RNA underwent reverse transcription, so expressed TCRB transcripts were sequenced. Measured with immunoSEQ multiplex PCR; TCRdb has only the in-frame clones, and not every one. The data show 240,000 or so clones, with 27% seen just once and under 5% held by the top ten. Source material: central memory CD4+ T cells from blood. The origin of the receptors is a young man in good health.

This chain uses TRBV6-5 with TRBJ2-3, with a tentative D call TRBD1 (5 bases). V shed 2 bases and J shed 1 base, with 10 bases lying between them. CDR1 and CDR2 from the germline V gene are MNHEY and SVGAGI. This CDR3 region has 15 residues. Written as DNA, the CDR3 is TGTGCCAGCAGTTACGGTGGGGCCGGCACAGATACGCAGTATTTT. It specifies CASSYGGAGTDTQYF.

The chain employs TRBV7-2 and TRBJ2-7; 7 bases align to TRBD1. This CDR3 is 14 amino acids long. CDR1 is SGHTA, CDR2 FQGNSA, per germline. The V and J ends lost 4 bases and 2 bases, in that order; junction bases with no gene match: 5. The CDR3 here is CASSSGQRTYEQYF. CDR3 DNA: TGTGCCAGCAGCTCGGGACAGAGGACCTACGAGCAGTACTTC.

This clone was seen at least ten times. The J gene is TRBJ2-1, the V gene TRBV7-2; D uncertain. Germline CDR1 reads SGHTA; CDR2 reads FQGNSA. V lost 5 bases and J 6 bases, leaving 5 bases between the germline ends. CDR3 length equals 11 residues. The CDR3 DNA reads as TGTGCCAGCAGCGCGAGCAATGAGCAGTTCTTC. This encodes CASSASNEQFF.

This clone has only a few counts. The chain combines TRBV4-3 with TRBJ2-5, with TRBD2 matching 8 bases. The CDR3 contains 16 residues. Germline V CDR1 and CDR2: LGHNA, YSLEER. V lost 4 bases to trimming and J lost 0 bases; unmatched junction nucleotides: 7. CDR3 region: CASSLRASGHQETQYF. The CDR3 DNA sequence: TGCGCCAGCAGCCTTCGGGCTAGCGGGCACCAAGAGACCCAGTACTTC.

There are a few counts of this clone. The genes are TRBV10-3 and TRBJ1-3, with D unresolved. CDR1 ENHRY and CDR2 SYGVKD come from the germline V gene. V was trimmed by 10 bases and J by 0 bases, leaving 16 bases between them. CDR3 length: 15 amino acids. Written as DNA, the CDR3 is TGTGCCACCACTGGAGGGTCAAGCTCTGGAAACACCATATATTTT. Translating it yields CATTGGSSSGNTIYF.

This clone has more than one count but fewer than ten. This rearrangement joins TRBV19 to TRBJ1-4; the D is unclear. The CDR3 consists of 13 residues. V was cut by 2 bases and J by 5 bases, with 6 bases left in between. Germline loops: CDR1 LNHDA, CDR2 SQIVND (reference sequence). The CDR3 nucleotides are TGTGCCAGTAGTATAATGAGGAATGAAAAACTGTTTTTT. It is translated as CASSIMRNEKLFF.

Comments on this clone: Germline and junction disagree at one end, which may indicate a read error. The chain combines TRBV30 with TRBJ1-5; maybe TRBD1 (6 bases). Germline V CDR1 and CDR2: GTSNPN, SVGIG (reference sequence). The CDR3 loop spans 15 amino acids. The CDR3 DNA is TGTGCCTGGAGTGTGGCAGGGGCCGCCCGTCAGTCCCAGCATTTT. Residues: CAWSVAGAARQSQHF.

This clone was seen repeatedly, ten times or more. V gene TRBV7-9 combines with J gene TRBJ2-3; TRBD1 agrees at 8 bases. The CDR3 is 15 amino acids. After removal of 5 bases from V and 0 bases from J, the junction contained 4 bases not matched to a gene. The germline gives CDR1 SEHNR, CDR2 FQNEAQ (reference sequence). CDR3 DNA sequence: TGTGCCAGCAGCATGACAGGGGACAGCACAGATACGCAGTATTTT. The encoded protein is CASSMTGDSTDTQYF.

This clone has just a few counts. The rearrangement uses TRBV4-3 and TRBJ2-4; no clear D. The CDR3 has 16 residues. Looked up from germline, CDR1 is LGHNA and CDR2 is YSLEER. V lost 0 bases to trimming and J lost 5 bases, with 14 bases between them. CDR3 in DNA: TGCGCCAGCAGCCAAGAAAATCGTCCCGGACAAAACATTCAGTACTTC. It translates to CASSQENRPGQNIQYF.

CDR3 sequence (DNA): TGTGCCAGCAGTTACTCGTTGGGAGATACGCAGTATTTT. It codes for CASSYSLGDTQYF. The rearrangement uses TRBV6-5 and TRBJ2-3; no reliable D call. The CDR3 sequence is 13 residues long. V lost 0 bases and J lost 5, with 6 bases in between. The V gene's germline CDR1 is MNHEY and CDR2 SVGAGI.

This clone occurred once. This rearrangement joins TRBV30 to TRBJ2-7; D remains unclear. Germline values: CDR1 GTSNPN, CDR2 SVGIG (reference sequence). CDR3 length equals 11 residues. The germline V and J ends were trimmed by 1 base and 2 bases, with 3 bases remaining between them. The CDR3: CAWSDAYEQYF. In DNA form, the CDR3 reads TGTGCCTGGAGTGATGCCTACGAGCAGTACTTC.

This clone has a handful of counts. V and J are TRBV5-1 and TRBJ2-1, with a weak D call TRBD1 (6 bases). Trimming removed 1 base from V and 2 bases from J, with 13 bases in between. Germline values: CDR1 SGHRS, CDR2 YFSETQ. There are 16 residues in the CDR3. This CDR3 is CASSLTGSTTYNEQFF. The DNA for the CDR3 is TGCGCCAGCAGCTTGACAGGGTCAACGACCTACAATGAGCAGTTCTTC.

The CDR3 region has the DNA TGTGCCATCAGTGGGCTAGCGGGAGGGCCAGATGAGCAGTTCTTC. Its protein is CAISGLAGGPDEQFF. This chain connects TRBV10-3 to TRBJ2-1; 12 bases align to TRBD2. Germline V lookup: CDR1 ENHRY, CDR2 SYGVKD. Trimming removed 4 bases from V and 8 bases from J; junction bases left unmatched: 6. The CDR3 extends over 15 amino acids.

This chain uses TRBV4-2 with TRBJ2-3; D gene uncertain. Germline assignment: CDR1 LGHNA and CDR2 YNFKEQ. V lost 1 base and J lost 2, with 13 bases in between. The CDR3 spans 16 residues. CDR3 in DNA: TGTGCCAGCAGCCAAGTTACCGCGGCCGACACAGATACGCAGTATTTT. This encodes CASSQVTAADTDTQYF.

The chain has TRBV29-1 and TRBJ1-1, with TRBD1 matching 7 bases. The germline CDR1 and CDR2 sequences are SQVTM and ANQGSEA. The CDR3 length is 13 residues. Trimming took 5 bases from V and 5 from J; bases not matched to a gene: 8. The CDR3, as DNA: TGCAGCGTTACGAGGGGGCGCAAGACTGAAGCTTTCTTT. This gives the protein CSVTRGRKTEAFF.

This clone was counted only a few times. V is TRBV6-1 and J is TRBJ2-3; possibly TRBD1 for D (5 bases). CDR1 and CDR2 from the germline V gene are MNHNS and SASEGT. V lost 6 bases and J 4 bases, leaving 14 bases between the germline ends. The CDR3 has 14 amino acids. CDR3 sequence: CASRQVASADTQYF. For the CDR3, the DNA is TGTGCCAGCAGACAGGTTGCAAGCGCAGATACGCAGTATTTT.

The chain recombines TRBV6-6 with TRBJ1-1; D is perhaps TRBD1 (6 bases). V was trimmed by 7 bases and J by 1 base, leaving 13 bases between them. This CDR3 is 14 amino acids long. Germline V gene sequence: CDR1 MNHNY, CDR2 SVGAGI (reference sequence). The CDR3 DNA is TGTGCCAGCATTGCTCAGGGGAGGAACACTGAAGCTTTCTTT. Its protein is CASIAQGRNTEAFF.

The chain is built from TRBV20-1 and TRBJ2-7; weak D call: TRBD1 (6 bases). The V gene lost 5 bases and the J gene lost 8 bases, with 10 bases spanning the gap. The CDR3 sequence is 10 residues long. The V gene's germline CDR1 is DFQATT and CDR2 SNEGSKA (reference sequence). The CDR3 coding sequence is TGCAGTGCTTATGACAGGCAGCAGTACTTC. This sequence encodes CSAYDRQQYF.

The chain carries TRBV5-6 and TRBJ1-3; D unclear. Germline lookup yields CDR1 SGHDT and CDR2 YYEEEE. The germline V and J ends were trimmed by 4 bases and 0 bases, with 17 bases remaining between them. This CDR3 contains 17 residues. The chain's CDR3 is CASSTRLGAPSGNTIYF. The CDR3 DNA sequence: TGTGCCAGCAGCACCCGCCTTGGCGCCCCCTCTGGAAACACCATATATTTT.

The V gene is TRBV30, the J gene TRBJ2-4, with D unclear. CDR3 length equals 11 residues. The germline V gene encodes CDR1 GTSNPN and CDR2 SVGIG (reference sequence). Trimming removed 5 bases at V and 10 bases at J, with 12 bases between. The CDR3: CAWSAGPIQYF. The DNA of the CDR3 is TGTGCCTGGTCGGCCGGACCTATTCAGTACTTC.

CDR3 residues: CASSREGQGNPYEQYF. CDR3 DNA: TGTGCCAGCAGCAGAGAGGGCCAGGGGAACCCCTACGAGCAGTACTTC. This chain links TRBV7-2 with TRBJ2-7; weak D call: TRBD1 (6 bases). CDR3 length equals 16 residues. Looked up from germline, CDR1 is SGHTA and CDR2 is FQGNSA. The germline V and J ends were trimmed by 5 bases and 2 bases, with 19 bases remaining between them.

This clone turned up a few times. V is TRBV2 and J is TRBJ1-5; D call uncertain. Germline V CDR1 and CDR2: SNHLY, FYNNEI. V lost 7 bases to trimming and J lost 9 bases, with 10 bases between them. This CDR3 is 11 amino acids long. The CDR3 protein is CASKTDGPQHF. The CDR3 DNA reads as TGTGCCAGCAAGACGGACGGGCCCCAGCATTTT. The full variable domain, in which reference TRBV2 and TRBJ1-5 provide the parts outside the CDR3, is EPEVTQTPSHQVTQMGQEVILRCVPISNHLYFYWYRQILGQKVEFLVSFYNNEISEKSEIFDDQFSVERPDGSNFTLKIRSTKLEDSAMYFCASKTDGPQHFGDGTRLSIL.

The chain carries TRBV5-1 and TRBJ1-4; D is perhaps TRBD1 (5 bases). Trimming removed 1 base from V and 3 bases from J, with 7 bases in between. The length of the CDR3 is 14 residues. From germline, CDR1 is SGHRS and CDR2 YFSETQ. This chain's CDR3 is CASSLPGSNEKLFF. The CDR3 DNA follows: TGCGCCAGCAGCTTGCCAGGGTCTAATGAAAAACTGTTTTTT.

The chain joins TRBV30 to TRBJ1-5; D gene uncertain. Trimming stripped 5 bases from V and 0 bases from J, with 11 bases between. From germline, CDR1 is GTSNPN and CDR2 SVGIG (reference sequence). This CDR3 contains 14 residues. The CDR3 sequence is CAWSKANSNQPQHF. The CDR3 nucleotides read TGTGCCTGGTCCAAGGCTAATAGCAATCAGCCCCAGCATTTT.

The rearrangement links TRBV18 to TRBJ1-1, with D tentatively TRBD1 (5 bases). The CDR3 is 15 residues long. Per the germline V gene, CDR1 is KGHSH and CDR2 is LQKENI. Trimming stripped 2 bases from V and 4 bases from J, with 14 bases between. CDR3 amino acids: CASSPMVGGGTEAFF. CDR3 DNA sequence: TGTGCCAGCTCACCAATGGTCGGCGGGGGCACTGAAGCTTTCTTT.

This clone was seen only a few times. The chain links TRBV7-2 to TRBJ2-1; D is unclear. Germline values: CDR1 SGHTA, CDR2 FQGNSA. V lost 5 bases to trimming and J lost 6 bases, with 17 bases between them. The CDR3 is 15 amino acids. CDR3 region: CASSLSDFPANEQFF. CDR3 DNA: TGTGCCAGCAGCCTATCTGACTTCCCGGCCAATGAGCAGTTCTTC.

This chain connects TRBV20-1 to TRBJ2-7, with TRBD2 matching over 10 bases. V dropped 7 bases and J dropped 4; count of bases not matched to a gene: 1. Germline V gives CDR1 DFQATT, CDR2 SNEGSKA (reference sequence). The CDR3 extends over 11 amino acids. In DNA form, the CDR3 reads TGCAGTGTACTAGCGGGATACGAGCAGTACTTC. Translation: CSVLAGYEQYF.